This TCR beta chain stems from a study of T cells after yellow fever vaccination. Whole-study results and caveats: Secondary responses were weaker yet peaked faster, day 5 versus 15. A small proportion of clonotypes was detected in both the CD4 and CD8 compartments. After the booster, about 95% of CD4 and 75% to 90% of CD8 primary-response clones were re-detected.

This clonotype has ten or more counts. What it binds is not known. The length of the CDR3 is 13 residues. Germline V CDR1 and CDR2: SGHRS, YFSETQ. V was shortened by 2 bases and J by 3 bases, with 9 bases between the two germline ends. Production of TCR cDNA was by 5'RACE template switching, which also added a universal primer site and UMIs. TCRdb recomputed calls from the 5' RACE reads with MiXCR, one row per CDR3 protein. The sample includes about 310,000 distinct CDR3 sequences, more than 3% seen only once; the top ten take around 20%. The receptor was derived from a young man who received the YFV17D yellow fever vaccine. The sample consisted of PBMCs, taken on the day of the yellow fever booster vaccination. The J gene is TRBJ2-7, the V gene TRBV5-1; no reliable D call. The CDR3 spells CASSLNSNYEQYF. CDR3 nucleotide sequence: TGCGCCAGCAGCTTAAACTCAAACTACGAGCAGTACTTC.